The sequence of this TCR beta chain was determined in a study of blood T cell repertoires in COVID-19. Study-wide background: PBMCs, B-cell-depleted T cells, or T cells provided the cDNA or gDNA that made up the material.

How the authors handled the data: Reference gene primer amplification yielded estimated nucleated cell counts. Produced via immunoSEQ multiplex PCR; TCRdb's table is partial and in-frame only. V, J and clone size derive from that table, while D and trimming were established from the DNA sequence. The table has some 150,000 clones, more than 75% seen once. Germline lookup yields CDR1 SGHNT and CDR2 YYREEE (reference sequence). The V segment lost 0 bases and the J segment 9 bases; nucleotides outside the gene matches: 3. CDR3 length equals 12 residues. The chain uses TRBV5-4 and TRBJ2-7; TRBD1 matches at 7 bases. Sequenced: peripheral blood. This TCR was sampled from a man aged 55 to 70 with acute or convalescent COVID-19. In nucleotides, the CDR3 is TGTGCCAGCAGCTTGGACAGGGGTTTGCAGTACTTC. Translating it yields CASSLDRGLQYF.